What follows are 30 T cell receptor beta chains derived from one specimen sequenced in a study of cytomegalovirus exposure and HLA in healthy donors. PCR involved 60 Vbeta and 13 Jbeta primers. Method: immunoSEQ multiplex PCR; TCRdb's copy keeps in-frame clones and lacks some. Here the sample spans about 130,000 clones, 78% being singletons. The sample taken for sequencing was PBMCs. The origin of the receptors is a man aged 25-45 years in good health and CMV-seropositive.

This chain links TRBV27 with TRBJ2-5, with 14 nucleotides matching TRBD2. Losses at the gene ends were 2 bases for V and 4 bases for J; bases not matched to a gene: 9. Germline V lookup: CDR1 MNHEY, CDR2 SMNVEV (reference sequence). The CDR3 has 18 amino acids. The CDR3 is CASSLKTSGRANRETQYF. DNA for the CDR3: TGTGCCAGCAGTTTAAAGACTAGCGGGAGGGCCAATAGAGAGACCCAGTACTTC.

This clone was detected only a few times. V usage is TRBV5-4 and J usage is TRBJ2-2; perhaps TRBD1 as D (6 bases). Germline CDR1 SGHNT, CDR2 YYREEE (reference sequence). V was shortened by 4 bases and J by 4 bases, with 11 bases between the two germline ends. The CDR3 extends over 14 amino acids. The CDR3 region is CASSQQGPTGELFF. In DNA form, the CDR3 reads TGTGCCAGCAGCCAGCAGGGGCCCACCGGGGAGCTGTTTTTT. The full variable domain, with the rest looked up from reference TRBV5-4 and TRBJ2-2, is ETGVTQSPTHLIKTRGQQVTLRCSSQSGHNTVSWYQQALGQGPQFIFQYYREEENGRGNFPPRFSGLQFPNYSSELNVNALELDDSALYLCASSQQGPTGELFFGEGSRLTVL.

This clone was observed a single time. The chain recombines TRBV6-5 with TRBJ2-7, with TRBD2 matching 8 bases. The germline V gene encodes CDR1 MNHEY and CDR2 SVGAGI. The CDR3 spans 11 residues. V lost 11 bases and J lost 6; bases outside the gene matches: 6. Written as DNA, the CDR3 is TGTGCCTCCACCCGGGGGGGCGAGCAGTACTTC. Its protein product is CASTRGGEQYF.

V gene TRBV27 combines with J gene TRBJ2-5; the match to TRBD1 covers 9 bases. J lost 5 bases, V lost 5 bases, and 6 bases had no gene match. From germline, CDR1 is MNHEY and CDR2 SMNVEV (reference sequence). The CDR3 spans 14 residues. The CDR3 sequence is CASSLRQGGETQYF. CDR3 DNA sequence: TGTGCCAGCAGTCTGCGACAGGGGGGGGAGACCCAGTACTTC.

This clone was counted between two and nine times. The rearrangement joins TRBV4-1 to TRBJ2-7, with a possible D match to TRBD2 (5 bases). Looked up from germline, CDR1 is MGHRA and CDR2 is YSYEKL. The V and J ends lost 1 base and 5 bases respectively, with 15 bases between them. The CDR3 length is 15 residues. CDR3 in amino acids: CASSQVGLSKDEQYF. DNA for the CDR3: TGCGCCAGCAGCCAAGTCGGACTTTCAAAAGACGAGCAGTACTTC.

This clone came up once. The V call is TRBV27, the J call TRBJ2-1; 11 nucleotides match TRBD2. The germline V gene has CDR1 MNHEY and CDR2 SMNVEV (reference sequence). The CDR3 runs 15 residues. V lost 4 bases and J lost 10; bases outside the gene matches: 9. CDR3 amino acids: CASSSASGRMREQFF. CDR3 nucleotides: TGTGCCAGCAGTTCGGCTAGCGGGAGGATGAGGGAGCAGTTCTTC.

V is TRBV5-4 and J is TRBJ2-1; D is unresolved. In germline, CDR1 is SGHNT, CDR2 YYREEE (reference sequence). The CDR3 extends over 13 amino acids. V shed 0 bases and J shed 8 bases, with 9 bases lying between them. This CDR3 reads CASSLVTFDEQFF. In DNA form, the CDR3 reads TGTGCCAGCAGCTTGGTGACTTTCGATGAGCAGTTCTTC.

About this clone itself: The junction departs from germline at one end; a sequencing error may be responsible. The rearrangement joins TRBV7-7 to TRBJ2-5; 11 nucleotides align to TRBD2. The V gene's germline CDR1 is SSHAT and CDR2 FNYEAQ (reference sequence). The CDR3 covers 16 residues. The CDR3 DNA reads TGTGCTAGCAGCCGGGGACTAGCGGAGACGGGGGAGACCCAGTACTTC. Translated: CASSRGLAETGETQYF.

The chain is built from TRBV5-1 and TRBJ2-1; tentatively, D is TRBD2 (5 bases). In germline, CDR1 is SGHRS, CDR2 YFSETQ. The CDR3 length is 14 residues. Trimming stripped 3 bases from V and 2 bases from J, with 9 bases between. The CDR3 nucleotides read TGCGCCAGCAGCTCCGGGATTACCTACAATGAGCAGTTCTTC. Protein sequence: CASSSGITYNEQFF.

The chain couples TRBV7-2 to TRBJ2-7; TRBD2 is a possible D gene (6 bases). The V and J ends lost 5 bases and 11 bases respectively, with 25 bases between them. This CDR3 is built from 15 residues. CDR1 is SGHTA, CDR2 FQGNSA, per germline. CDR3 nucleotides: TGTGCCAGCAGCCAGAGGGGAGGTAGGGAGTCTGGGAAGTACTTC. Protein sequence: CASSQRGGRESGKYF.

V usage is TRBV30 and J usage is TRBJ1-5; the match to TRBD1 covers 7 bases. Germline V lookup: CDR1 GTSNPN, CDR2 SVGIG (reference sequence). The CDR3 consists of 15 residues. With V trimmed by 4 bases and J by 2 bases, 8 bases remained unmatched. CDR3: CAWKGRGSGNQPQHF. In nucleotides, the CDR3 is TGTGCCTGGAAGGGCAGGGGGTCCGGCAATCAGCCCCAGCATTTT.

This clone occurred once. The V call is TRBV28, the J call TRBJ2-1; 13 nucleotides line up with TRBD2. J was trimmed by 2 bases and V by 5 bases; bases with no gene match: 3. Per the germline V gene, CDR1 is MDHEN and CDR2 is SYDVKM. This CDR3 comprises 16 residues. The CDR3 region is CASSGGLAGPYNEQFF. For the CDR3, the DNA is TGTGCCAGCAGTGGGGGACTAGCGGGACCCTACAATGAGCAGTTCTTC.

The gene calls are TRBV5-4 and TRBJ2-5; no reliable D call. The DNA end favors TRBJ2-7, so the J call may be wrong. Germline V gene sequence: CDR1 SGHNT, CDR2 YYREEE (reference sequence). This CDR3 is built from 12 residues. This CDR3 reads CASSYNPYEQYF. The DNA of the CDR3 is TGTGCCAGCTCCTATAATCCGTACGAGCAGTACTTC.

The chain is built from TRBV7-2 and TRBJ1-1; 8 nucleotides match TRBD1. This CDR3 contains 16 residues. Germline lookup yields CDR1 SGHTA and CDR2 FQGNSA. Trimming took 1 base from V and 7 from J; bases not matched to a gene: 11. The CDR3 spells CASSLGGAPGGREAFF. The CDR3 nucleotides read TGTGCCAGCAGCTTAGGGGGGGCTCCAGGGGGCCGTGAAGCTTTCTTT.

The chain has TRBV28 and TRBJ2-7; a possible D gene is TRBD1 (8 bases). CDR3 length: 15 amino acids. Trimming took 6 bases from V and 0 from J, leaving 15 bases between them. Germline V gene lookup returns CDR1 MDHEN and CDR2 SYDVKM. The CDR3 DNA reads TGTGCCAGCAGAAAACAGGGGGGGAGCTCCTACGAGCAGTACTTC. Translation: CASRKQGGSSYEQYF.

This clone was found a few times. V is TRBV7-8 and J is TRBJ1-2; D is possibly TRBD1 (6 bases). Trimming shortened V by 5 bases and J by 4 bases, and 29 bases separated the two germline ends. The CDR3 totals 19 residues. Germline V gene data show CDR1 as SGHVS and CDR2 as FQNEAQ. This chain's CDR3 is CASSEKSGWAGVNSYGYTF. In DNA, the CDR3 is TGTGCCAGCAGCGAAAAAAGCGGATGGGCAGGGGTGAACAGCTATGGCTACACCTTC.

This chain connects TRBV19 to TRBJ1-1, with unresolved D. The CDR3 spans 14 residues. Germline V gene sequence: CDR1 LNHDA, CDR2 SQIVND (reference sequence). V gave up 4 bases and J gave up 4 bases, with 13 bases separating them. CDR3 DNA sequence: TGTGCCAGTAGTACGGGGATGGTGAGCACTGAAGCTTTCTTT. Residues: CASSTGMVSTEAFF.

This clone was picked up a small number of times. The chain links TRBV11-3 to TRBJ1-1; no reliable D call. This CDR3 has 13 residues. The V and J ends lost 3 bases and 1 base respectively, with 6 bases between them. The V gene's germline CDR1 is SGHNT and CDR2 YENEEA. The CDR3 spells CASSFEQNTEAFF. CDR3 coding DNA: TGTGCCAGCAGCTTTGAGCAGAACACTGAAGCTTTCTTT.

The chain recombines TRBV27 with TRBJ2-3; D is ambiguous. Per germline, CDR1 MNHEY and CDR2 SMNVEV (reference sequence). The V and J ends lost 7 bases and 2 bases respectively, with 10 bases between them. There are 13 residues in the CDR3. The CDR3, as DNA: TGTGCCAGCAAGCCCTTGAACACAGATACGCAGTATTTT. Its protein is CASKPLNTDTQYF.

J is TRBJ1-6 and V is TRBV11-2; D is uncertain. The germline V gene encodes CDR1 SGHAT and CDR2 FQNNGV. The CDR3 totals 15 residues. V dropped 1 base and J dropped 3 bases, with 7 bases sitting between them. The CDR3 reads CASSLVGFYNSPLHF. The CDR3 DNA reads as TGTGCCAGCAGCTTAGTGGGCTTCTATAATTCACCCCTCCACTTT.

The chain links TRBV29-1 to TRBJ2-7; 7 nucleotides match TRBD1. This CDR3 spans 13 amino acids. The ends lost 3 bases at V and 4 bases at J; junction bases unmatched: 6. Germline CDR1 SQVTM, CDR2 ANQGSEA. The CDR3 loop reads CSVDTGAEYEQYF. The CDR3 coding sequence is TGCAGCGTTGACACAGGGGCAGAGTACGAGCAGTACTTC.

The gene calls are TRBV7-9 and TRBJ2-5, with 8 bases lining up with TRBD2. Germline V gene lookup returns CDR1 SEHNR and CDR2 FQNEAQ (reference sequence). V trimming: 10 bases; J trimming: 5 bases; junction bases outside the gene matches: 0. This CDR3 region has 10 residues. The CDR3 here is CATGGETQYF. The CDR3 nucleotides read TGTGCCACGGGGGGGGAGACCCAGTACTTC. Drawing the rest from reference TRBV7-9 and TRBJ2-5, the complete variable domain is DTGVSQNPRHKITKRGQNVTFRCDPISEHNRLYWYRQTLGQGPEFLTYFQNEAQLEKSRLLSDRFSAERPKGSFSTLEIQRTEQGDSAMYLCATGGETQYFGPGTRLLVL.

This rearrangement joins TRBV28 to TRBJ1-4; no firm D call. The V and J ends lost 4 bases and 8 bases respectively, with 14 bases between them. The germline V gene has CDR1 MDHEN and CDR2 SYDVKM. This CDR3 is built from 14 residues. CDR3 loop: CASSSTVGGEKLFF. CDR3 sequence (DNA): TGTGCCAGCAGTTCCACAGTGGGAGGGGAAAAACTGTTTTTT.

In DNA, the CDR3 is TGCGCCAGCAGCCAATCTTCTCGCGCAGGGAGGACCGGGGAGCTGTTTTTT. It specifies CASSQSSRAGRTGELFF. The rearrangement links TRBV4-3 to TRBJ2-2; possibly TRBD2 for D (6 bases). The CDR3 length is 17 residues. The V end lost 2 bases, the J end lost 5 bases, and 18 bases lay between the germline ends. Germline V gene sequence: CDR1 LGHNA, CDR2 YSLEER.

This chain joins TRBV7-9 and TRBJ2-2, with TRBD2 identical over 7 bases. This CDR3 has 15 amino acids. Germline trimming cut 3 bases from V and 3 bases from J; bases unmatched to any gene: 4. Germline CDR1 reads SEHNR; CDR2 reads FQNEAQ (reference sequence). This CDR3 reads CASSLWREYTGELFF. The CDR3 nucleotides read TGTGCCAGCAGCTTGTGGCGGGAGTACACCGGGGAGCTGTTTTTT. The full variable domain, rest sourced from reference TRBV7-9 and TRBJ2-2, is DTGVSQNPRHKITKRGQNVTFRCDPISEHNRLYWYRQTLGQGPEFLTYFQNEAQLEKSRLLSDRFSAERPKGSFSTLEIQRTEQGDSAMYLCASSLWREYTGELFFGEGSRLTVL.

The chain has TRBV19 and TRBJ2-1, with D possibly being TRBD1 (5 bases). The CDR3 contains 14 residues. Trimming pared 10 bases from V and 1 base from J, leaving 14 bases between. Germline loops: CDR1 LNHDA, CDR2 SQIVND (reference sequence). The CDR3 here is CATRGAPSYNEQFF. The CDR3 coding sequence is TGTGCCACCCGTGGGGCACCTTCCTACAATGAGCAGTTCTTC.

The chain carries TRBV5-1 and TRBJ2-7; D is possibly TRBD1 (6 bases). The CDR3 sequence is 12 residues long. Trimming cost V 3 bases and J 3 bases, with 7 bases left between them. Germline lookup yields CDR1 SGHRS and CDR2 YFSETQ. The CDR3 spells CASSSQGYEQYF. CDR3 coding DNA: TGCGCCAGCAGCTCACAGGGCTACGAGCAGTACTTC.

The V call is TRBV16, the J call TRBJ2-5; TRBD2 might be the D (5 bases). V lost 3 bases, J lost 2 bases, and 7 bases lay in between. There are 13 residues in the CDR3. The germline CDR1 and CDR2 sequences are KGHSY and FQNENV. The DNA of the CDR3 is TGTGCCAGCAGCCAGGGGAGTCAAGAGACCCAGTACTTC. It translates to CASSQGSQETQYF. Full variable domain (remainder filled in from reference TRBV16 and TRBJ2-5): GEEVAQTPKHLVRGEGQKAKLYCAPIKGHSYVFWYQQVLKNEFKFLISFQNENVFDETGMPKERFSAKCLPNSPCSLEIQATKLEDSAVYFCASSQGSQETQYFGPGTRLLVL.

The rearrangement links TRBV27 to TRBJ1-5; D unclear. Trimming pared 0 bases from V and 7 bases from J, leaving 19 bases between. In germline, CDR1 is MNHEY, CDR2 SMNVEV (reference sequence). This CDR3 is 17 amino acids long. CDR3 sequence: CASSLSFSGSSGQPQHF. The CDR3, as DNA: TGTGCCAGCAGTTTATCGTTCTCGGGTTCCTCGGGGCAGCCCCAGCATTTT.

V usage is TRBV19 and J usage is TRBJ2-7; 12 bases are a match to TRBD1. This CDR3 contains 15 residues. The V gene's germline CDR1 is LNHDA and CDR2 SQIVND (reference sequence). J gave up 7 bases and V 5 bases, and 9 bases lay outside the gene matches. The CDR3 spells CASSGPGQGAWEQYF. CDR3 sequence (DNA): TGTGCCAGTAGTGGGCCGGGACAGGGGGCTTGGGAGCAGTACTTC.